This TCR beta chain was identified in a study of response to subunit inactivated influenza vaccine. This clonotype was seen a few times. Trimming cost V 3 bases and J 5 bases; bases outside gene matches: 7. This CDR3 is built from 15 residues. Germline V gene data show CDR1 as ENHRY and CDR2 as SYGVKD. TCRdb re-derived calls from the RT-PCR reads in MiXCR, one entry per CDR3 protein. The repertoire holds 650,000 to 700,000 distinct CDR3 sequences, with 15% to 17% as singletons. The V call is TRBV10-3, the J call TRBJ2-7, with TRBD2 matching over 10 bases. The TCR originated in a man in his fifties or sixties who received an inactivated influenza vaccine. This specimen was PBMCs from blood, taken 11 to 12 days after vaccination. The CDR3 is CAISEGLAADHEQYF. For the CDR3, the DNA is TGTGCCATCAGTGAAGGACTAGCGGCGGACCACGAGCAGTACTTC.